The source of this T cell receptor beta chain is a study of cytomegalovirus exposure and HLA in healthy donors. Primers included in the PCR were 60 Vbeta and 13 Jbeta primers. Assay used: immunoSEQ multiplex PCR; TCRdb lists only in-frame clones, some missing. The sample records under 300,000 clones, just over 70% being singletons. Study-wide results and limits: Most TCR beta V segments were productive about 87% or about 30% of the time in an earlier analysis. Confirmation was obtained in vitro that a few CMV-associated chains are specific for CMV antigens. Using a false discovery rate of 0.05, a later analysis showed that some 16,000 TCR beta sequences were associated with HLA alleles.

This CDR3 has 19 amino acids. The germline gives CDR1 SGHRS, CDR2 YFSETQ. Comments on this clone: Its antigen remains unidentified. The germline gene is not matched at one end of the junction; a read error may be the cause.

The sequence came from a female donor in good health and CMV-seronegative. Sequences were obtained from PBMCs. V usage is TRBV5-1 and J usage is TRBJ1-6; D possibly corresponds to TRBD1 (6 bases). The CDR3 region has the DNA TGCGCCAGCAGCGGGGGACACGAGGGGATAAGCTCCTATAATTCCCCCCTCCACTTT. Translated, it gives CASSGGHEGISSYNSPLHF.